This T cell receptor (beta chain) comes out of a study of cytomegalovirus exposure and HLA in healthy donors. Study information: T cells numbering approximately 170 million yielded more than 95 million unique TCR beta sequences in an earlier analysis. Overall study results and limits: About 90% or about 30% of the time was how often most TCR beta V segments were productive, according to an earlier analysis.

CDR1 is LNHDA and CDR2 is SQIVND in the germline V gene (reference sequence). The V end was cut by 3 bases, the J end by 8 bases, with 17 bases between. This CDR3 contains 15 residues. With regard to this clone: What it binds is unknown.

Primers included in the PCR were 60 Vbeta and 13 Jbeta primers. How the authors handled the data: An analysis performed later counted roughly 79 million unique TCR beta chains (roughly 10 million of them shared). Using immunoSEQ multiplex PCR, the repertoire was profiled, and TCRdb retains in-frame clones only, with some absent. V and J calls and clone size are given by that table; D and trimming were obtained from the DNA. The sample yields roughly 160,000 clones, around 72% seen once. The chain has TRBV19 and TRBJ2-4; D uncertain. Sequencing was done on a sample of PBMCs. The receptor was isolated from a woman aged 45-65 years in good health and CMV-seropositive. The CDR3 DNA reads TGTGCCAGTAGTATGAAGCTTACTCCGAGTTACATTCAGTACTTC. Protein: CASSMKLTPSYIQYF.